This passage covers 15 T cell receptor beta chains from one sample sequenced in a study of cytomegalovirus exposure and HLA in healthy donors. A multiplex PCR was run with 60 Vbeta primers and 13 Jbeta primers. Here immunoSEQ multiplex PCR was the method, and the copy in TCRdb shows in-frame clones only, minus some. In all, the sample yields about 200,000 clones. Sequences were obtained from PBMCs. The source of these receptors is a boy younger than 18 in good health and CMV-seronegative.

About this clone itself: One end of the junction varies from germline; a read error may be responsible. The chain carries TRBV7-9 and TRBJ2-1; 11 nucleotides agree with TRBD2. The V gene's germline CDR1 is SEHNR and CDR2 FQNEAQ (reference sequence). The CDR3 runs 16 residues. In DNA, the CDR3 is TGTGCCGGCAGCGAACCATTAGCGGGGGGGCTCGGTGAGCAGTTCTTC. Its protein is CAGSEPLAGGLGEQFF.

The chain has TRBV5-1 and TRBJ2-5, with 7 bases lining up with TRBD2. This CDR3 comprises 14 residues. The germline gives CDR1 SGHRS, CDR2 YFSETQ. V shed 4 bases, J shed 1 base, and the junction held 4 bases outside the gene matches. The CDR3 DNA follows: TGCGCCAGCAGCACTGGGGGGGGCCAAGAGACCCAGTACTTC. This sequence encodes CASSTGGGQETQYF.

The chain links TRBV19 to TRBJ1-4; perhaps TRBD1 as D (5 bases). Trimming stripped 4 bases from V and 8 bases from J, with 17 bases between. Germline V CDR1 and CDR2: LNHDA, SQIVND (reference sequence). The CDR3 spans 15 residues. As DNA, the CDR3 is TGTGCCAGTAGTAGGGGCGGCGGACATCTAGAAAAACTGTTTTTT. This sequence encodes CASSRGGGHLEKLFF. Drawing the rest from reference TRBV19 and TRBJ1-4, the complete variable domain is DGGITQSPKYLFRKEGQNVTLSCEQNLNHDAMYWYRQDPGQGLRLIYYSQIVNDFQKGDIAEGYSVSREKKESFPLTVTSAQKNPTAFYLCASSRGGGHLEKLFFGSGTQLSVL.

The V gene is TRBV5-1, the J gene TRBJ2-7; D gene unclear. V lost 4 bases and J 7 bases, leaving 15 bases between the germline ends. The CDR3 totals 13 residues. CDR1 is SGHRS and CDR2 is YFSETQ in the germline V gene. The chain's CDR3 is CASSPPAAGEQYF. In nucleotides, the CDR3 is TGCGCCAGCAGCCCCCCGGCGGCCGGAGAGCAGTACTTC.

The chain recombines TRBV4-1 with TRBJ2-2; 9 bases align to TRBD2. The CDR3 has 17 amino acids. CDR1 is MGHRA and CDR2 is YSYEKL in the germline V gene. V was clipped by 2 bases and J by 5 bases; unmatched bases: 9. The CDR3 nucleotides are TGCGCCAGCAGCCAAATAGGCGGGGGGGCCCGGACCGGGGAGCTGTTTTTT. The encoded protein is CASSQIGGGARTGELFF.

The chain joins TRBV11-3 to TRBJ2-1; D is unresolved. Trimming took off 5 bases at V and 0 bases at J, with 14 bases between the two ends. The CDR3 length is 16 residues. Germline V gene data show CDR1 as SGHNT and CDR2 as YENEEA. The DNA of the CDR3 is TGTGCCAGCAGCGAACGCGGAGCGAGCTCCTACAATGAGCAGTTCTTC. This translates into CASSERGASSYNEQFF.

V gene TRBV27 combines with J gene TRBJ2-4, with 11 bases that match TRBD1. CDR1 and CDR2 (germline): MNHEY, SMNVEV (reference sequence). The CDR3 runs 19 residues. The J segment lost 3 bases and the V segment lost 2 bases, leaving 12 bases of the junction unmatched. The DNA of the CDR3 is TGTGCCAGCAGTTTAGGAGGTCCAGGACAGGGGGCCGTCAAAAACATTCAGTACTTC. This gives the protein CASSLGGPGQGAVKNIQYF.

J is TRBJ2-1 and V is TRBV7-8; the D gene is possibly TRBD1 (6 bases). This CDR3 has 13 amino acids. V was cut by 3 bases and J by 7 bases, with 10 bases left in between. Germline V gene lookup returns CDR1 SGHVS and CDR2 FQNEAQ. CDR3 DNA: TGTGCCAGCAGCTTTTCGGGACAAAATGAGCAGTTCTTC. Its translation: CASSFSGQNEQFF.

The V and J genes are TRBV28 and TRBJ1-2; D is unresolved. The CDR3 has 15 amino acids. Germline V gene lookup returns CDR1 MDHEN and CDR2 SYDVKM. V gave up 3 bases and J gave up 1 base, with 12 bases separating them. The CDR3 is CASSLIGYGNYGYTF. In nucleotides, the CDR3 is TGTGCCAGCAGTTTGATTGGTTACGGTAACTATGGCTACACCTTC.

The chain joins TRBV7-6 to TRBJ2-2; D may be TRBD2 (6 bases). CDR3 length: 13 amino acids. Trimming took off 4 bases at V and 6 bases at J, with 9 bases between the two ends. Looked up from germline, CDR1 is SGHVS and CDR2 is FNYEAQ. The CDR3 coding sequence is TGTGCCAGCAGCTCATTAGCGGCCGGGGAGCTGTTTTTT. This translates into CASSSLAAGELFF.

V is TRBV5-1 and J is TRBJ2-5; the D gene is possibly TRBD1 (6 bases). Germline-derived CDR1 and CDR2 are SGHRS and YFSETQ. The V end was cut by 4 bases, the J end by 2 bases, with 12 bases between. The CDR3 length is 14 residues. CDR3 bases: TGCGCCAGCAGCGGGTCGACAGGTCAAGAGACCCAGTACTTC. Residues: CASSGSTGQETQYF.

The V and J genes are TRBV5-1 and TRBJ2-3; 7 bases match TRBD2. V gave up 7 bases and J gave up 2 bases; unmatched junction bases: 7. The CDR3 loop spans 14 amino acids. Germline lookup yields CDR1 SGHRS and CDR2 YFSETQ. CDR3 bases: TGCGCCAGCGCCCGCGGGGGTTCCACAGATACGCAGTATTTT. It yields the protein CASARGGSTDTQYF.

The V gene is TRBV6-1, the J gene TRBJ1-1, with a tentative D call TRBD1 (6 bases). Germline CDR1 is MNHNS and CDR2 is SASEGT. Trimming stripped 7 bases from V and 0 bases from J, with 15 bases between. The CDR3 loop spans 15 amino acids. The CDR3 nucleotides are TGTGCCAGCACTAAAGAGACAGGTTTGAACACTGAAGCTTTCTTT. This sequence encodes CASTKETGLNTEAFF.

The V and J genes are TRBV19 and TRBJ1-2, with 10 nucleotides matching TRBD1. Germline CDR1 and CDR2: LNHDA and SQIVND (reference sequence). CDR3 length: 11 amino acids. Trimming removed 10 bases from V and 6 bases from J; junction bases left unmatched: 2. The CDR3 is CATGQGDGYTF. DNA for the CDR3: TGTGCCACTGGACAGGGGGATGGCTACACCTTC.

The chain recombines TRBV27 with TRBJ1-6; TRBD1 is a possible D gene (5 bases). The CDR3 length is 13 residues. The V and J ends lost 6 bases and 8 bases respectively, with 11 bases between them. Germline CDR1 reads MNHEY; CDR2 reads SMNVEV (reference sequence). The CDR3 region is CASREGWDSPLHF. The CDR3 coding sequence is TGTGCCAGCAGGGAGGGGTGGGATTCACCCCTCCACTTT.